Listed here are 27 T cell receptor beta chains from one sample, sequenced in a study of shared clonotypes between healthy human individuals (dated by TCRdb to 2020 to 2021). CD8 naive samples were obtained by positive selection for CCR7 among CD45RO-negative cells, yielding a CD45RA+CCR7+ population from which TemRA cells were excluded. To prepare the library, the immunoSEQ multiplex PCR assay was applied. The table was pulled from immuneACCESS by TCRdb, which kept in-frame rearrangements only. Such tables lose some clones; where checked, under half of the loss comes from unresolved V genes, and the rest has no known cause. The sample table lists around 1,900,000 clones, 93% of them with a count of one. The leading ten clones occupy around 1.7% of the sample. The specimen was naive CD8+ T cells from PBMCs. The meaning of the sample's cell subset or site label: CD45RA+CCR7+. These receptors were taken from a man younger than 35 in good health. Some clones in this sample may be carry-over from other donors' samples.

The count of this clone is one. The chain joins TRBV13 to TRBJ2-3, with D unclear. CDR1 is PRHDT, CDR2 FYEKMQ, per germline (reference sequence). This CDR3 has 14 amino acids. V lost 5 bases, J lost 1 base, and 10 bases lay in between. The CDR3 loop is CASSPAPGTDTQYF. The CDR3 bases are TGTGCCAGCAGCCCAGCTCCGGGCACAGATACGCAGTATTTT.

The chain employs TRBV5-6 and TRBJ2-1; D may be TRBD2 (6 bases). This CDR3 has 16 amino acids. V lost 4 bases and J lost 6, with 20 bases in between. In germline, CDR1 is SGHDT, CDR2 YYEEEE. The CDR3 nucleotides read TGTGCCAGCAGCCCCAGGACCGCCAGAGCGGGCAATGAGCAGTTCTTC. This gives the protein CASSPRTARAGNEQFF. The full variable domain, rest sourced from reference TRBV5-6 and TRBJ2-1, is DAGVTQSPTHLIKTRGQQVTLRCSPKSGHDTVSWYQQALGQGPQFIFQYYEEEERQRGNFPDRFSGHQFPNYSSELNVNALLLGDSALYLCASSPRTARAGNEQFFGPGTRLTVL.

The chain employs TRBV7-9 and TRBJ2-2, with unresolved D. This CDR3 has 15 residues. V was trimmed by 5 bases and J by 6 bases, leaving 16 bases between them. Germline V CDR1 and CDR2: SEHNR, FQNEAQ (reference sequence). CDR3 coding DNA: TGTGCCAGCAGCCCCTTCACTCCCTTAGCCGGGGAGCTGTTTTTT. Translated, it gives CASSPFTPLAGELFF.

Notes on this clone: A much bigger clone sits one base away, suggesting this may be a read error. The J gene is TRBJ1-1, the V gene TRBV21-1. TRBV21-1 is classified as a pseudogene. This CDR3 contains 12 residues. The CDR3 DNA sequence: TGTGCCAGCAGCGGAGGGGGCACTGAAGCTTTCTTT. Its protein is CASSGGGTEAFF.

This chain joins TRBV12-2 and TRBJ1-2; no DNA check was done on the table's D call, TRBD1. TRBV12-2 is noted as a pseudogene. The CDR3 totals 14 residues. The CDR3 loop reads CASRLAGQVYGYTF. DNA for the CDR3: TGTGCAAGTCGCTTAGCAGGACAGGTGTATGGCTACACCTTC.

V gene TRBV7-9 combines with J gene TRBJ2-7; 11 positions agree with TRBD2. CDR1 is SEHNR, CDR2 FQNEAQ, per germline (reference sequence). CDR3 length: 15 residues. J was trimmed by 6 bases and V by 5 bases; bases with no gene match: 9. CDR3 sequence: CASSPTSGRGIEQYF. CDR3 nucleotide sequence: TGTGCCAGCAGCCCCACTAGCGGGAGAGGTATCGAGCAGTACTTC.

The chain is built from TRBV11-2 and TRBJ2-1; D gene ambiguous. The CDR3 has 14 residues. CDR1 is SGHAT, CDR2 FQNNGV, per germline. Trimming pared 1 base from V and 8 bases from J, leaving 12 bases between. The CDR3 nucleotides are TGTGCCAGCAGCTTAGGACCTTTTGGCTATGAGCAGTTCTTC. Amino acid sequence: CASSLGPFGYEQFF.

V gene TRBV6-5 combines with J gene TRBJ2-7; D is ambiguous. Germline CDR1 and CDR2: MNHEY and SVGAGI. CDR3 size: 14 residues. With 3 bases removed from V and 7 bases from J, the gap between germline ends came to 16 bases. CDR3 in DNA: TGTGCCAGCAGTTATAACGCACGAATACCGGAGCAGTACTTC. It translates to CASSYNARIPEQYF.

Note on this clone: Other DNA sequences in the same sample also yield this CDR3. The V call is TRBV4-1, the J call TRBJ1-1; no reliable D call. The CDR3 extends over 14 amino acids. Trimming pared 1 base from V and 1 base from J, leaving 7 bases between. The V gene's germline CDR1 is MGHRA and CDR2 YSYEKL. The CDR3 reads CASSQVPGNTEAFF. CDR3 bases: TGCGCCAGCAGCCAAGTGCCAGGGAACACTGAAGCTTTCTTT.

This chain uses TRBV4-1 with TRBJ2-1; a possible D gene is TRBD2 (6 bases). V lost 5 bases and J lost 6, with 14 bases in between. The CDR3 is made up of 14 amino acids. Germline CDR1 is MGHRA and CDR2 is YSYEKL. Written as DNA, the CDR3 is TGCGCCAGCAGCGCCCGGGACTTGCTCAATGAGCAGTTCTTC. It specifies CASSARDLLNEQFF.

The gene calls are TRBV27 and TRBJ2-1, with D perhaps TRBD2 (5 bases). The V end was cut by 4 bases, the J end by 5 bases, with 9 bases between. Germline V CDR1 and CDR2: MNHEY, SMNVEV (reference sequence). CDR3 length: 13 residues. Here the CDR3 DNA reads TGTGCCAGCAGTTCAGTAGCGCACAATGAGCAGTTCTTC. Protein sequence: CASSSVAHNEQFF.

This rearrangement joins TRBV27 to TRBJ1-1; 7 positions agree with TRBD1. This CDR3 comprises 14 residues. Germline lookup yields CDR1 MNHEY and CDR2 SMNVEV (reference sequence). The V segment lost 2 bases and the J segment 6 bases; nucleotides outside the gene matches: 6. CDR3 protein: CASSLVGGAAEAFF. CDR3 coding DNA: TGTGCCAGCAGTTTAGTAGGGGGCGCGGCTGAAGCTTTCTTT.

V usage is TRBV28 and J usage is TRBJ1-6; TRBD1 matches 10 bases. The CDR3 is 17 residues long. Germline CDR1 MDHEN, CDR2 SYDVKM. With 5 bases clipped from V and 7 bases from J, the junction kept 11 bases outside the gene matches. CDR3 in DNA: TGTGCCAGCAGTACCTCCGGACAGGGGGTTGGCAATTCACCCCTCCACTTT. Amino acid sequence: CASSTSGQGVGNSPLHF.

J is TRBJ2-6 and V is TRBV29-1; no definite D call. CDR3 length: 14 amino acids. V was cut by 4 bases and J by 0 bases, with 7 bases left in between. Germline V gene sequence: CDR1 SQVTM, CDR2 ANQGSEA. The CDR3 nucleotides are TGCAGCGTTGCCGAAAGCTCTGGGGCCAACGTCCTGACTTTC. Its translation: CSVAESSGANVLTF.

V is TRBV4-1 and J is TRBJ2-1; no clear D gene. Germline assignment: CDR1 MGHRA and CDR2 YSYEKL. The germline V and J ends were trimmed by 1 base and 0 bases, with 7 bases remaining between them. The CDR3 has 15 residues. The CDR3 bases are TGCGCCAGCAGCCAAGTGGACGGCTCCTACAATGAGCAGTTCTTC. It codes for CASSQVDGSYNEQFF.

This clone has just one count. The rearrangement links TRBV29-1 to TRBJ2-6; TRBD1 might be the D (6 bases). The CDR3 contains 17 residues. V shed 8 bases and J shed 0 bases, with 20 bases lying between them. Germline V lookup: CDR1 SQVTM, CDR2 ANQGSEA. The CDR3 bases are TGCAGCCCACGACGGGACAAACCCAACTCTGGGGCCAACGTCCTGACTTTC. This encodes CSPRRDKPNSGANVLTF.

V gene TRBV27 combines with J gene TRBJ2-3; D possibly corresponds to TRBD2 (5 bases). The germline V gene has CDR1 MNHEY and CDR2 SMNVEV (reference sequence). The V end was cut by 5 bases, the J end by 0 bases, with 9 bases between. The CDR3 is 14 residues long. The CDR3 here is CASSHRTSTDTQYF. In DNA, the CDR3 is TGTGCCAGCAGTCACCGGACTAGCACAGATACGCAGTATTTT.

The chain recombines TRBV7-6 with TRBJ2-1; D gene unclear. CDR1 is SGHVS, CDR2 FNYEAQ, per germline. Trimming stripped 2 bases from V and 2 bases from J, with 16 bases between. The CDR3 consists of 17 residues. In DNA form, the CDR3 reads TGTGCCAGCAGCTTAACCAAGAGATCGAGCGCCTACAATGAGCAGTTCTTC. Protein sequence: CASSLTKRSSAYNEQFF.

CDR3 in amino acids: CASGASGNEQFF. CDR3 DNA sequence: TGTGCCAGCGGGGCTAGCGGCAATGAGCAGTTCTTC. The chain couples TRBV7-3 to TRBJ2-1; 7 bases fit TRBD2. This CDR3 contains 12 residues. The ends lost 8 bases at V and 6 bases at J; junction bases unmatched: 4. Germline loops: CDR1 SGHTA, CDR2 FQGTGA.

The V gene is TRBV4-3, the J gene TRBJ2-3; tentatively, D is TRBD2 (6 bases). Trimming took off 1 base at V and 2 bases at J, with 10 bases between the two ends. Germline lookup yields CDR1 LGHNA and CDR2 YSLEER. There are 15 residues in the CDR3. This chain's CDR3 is CASSQAAGSTDTQYF. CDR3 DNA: TGCGCCAGCAGCCAAGCCGCGGGGTCCACAGATACGCAGTATTTT.

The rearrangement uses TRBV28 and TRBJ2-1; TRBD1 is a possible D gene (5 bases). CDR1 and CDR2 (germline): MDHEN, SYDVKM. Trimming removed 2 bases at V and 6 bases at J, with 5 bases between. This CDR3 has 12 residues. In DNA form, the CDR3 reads TGTGCCAGCAGTTTACAGGGCAATGAGCAGTTCTTC. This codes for CASSLQGNEQFF.

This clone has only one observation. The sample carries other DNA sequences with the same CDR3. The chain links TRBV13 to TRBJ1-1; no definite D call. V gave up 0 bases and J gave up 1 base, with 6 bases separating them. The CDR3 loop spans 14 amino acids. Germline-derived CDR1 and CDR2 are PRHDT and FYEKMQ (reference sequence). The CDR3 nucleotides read TGTGCCAGCAGCTTAGGTGTCGGGAACACTGAAGCTTTCTTT. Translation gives CASSLGVGNTEAFF.

Written as DNA, the CDR3 is TGTGCCAGCAGTTTAGGTAGCTGGTCTGGGGCCAACGTCCTGACTTTC. This sequence encodes CASSLGSWSGANVLTF. This rearrangement joins TRBV28 to TRBJ2-6; D not resolved. Germline V CDR1 and CDR2: MDHEN, SYDVKM. The CDR3 spans 16 residues. The V and J ends lost 2 bases and 1 base respectively, with 9 bases between them.

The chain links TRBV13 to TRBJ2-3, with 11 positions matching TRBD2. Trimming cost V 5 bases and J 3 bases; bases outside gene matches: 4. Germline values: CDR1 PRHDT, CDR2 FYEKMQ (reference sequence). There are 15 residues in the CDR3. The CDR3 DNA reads TGTGCCAGCAGCGCGACTAGCGGGAAGACAGATACGCAGTATTTT. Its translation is CASSATSGKTDTQYF.

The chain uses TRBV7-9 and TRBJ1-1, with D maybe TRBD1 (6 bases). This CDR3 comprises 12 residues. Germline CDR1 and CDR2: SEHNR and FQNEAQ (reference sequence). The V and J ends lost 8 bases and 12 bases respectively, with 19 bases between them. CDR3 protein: CASEQQGTWTFF. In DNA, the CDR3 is TGTGCCAGCGAACAGCAGGGGACTTGGACTTTCTTT.

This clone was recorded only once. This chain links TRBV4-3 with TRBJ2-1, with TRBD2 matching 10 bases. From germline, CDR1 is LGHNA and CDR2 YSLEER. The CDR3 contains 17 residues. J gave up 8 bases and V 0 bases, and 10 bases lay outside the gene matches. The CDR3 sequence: CASSQDGASGSFHEQFF. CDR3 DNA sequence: TGCGCCAGCAGCCAAGATGGCGCTAGCGGGAGTTTCCATGAGCAGTTCTTC.

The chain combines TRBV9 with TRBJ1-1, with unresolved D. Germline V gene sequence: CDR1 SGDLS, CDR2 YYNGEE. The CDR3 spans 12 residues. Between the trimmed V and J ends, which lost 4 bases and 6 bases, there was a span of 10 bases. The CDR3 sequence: CASSPFISEAFF. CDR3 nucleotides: TGTGCCAGCAGCCCCTTTATATCTGAAGCTTTCTTT.